The 18 T cell receptor beta chains presented below share a single source sample, sequenced in a study of blood T cell repertoires in COVID-19. Assay: immunoSEQ multiplex PCR; the TCRdb copy retains only in-frame clones and omits some. This sample carries around 300,000 clones, around 89% of them seen once, and the ten largest clones take 2.4%. The material sequenced was PBMCs or T cells enriched from blood (not recorded which). The receptor source for this set is a woman between 18 and 29 years old who had recovered from COVID-19.

The chain employs TRBV19 and TRBJ1-2; 10 bases are shared with TRBD1. CDR1 LNHDA and CDR2 SQIVND come from the germline V gene (reference sequence). Trimming took 11 bases from V and 6 from J; bases not matched to a gene: 6. This CDR3 is 12 amino acids long. The DNA of the CDR3 is TGTGCCGCCTCGACAGGGGGCGATGGCTACACCTTC. The encoded protein is CAASTGGDGYTF. The full variable domain, rest sourced from reference TRBV19 and TRBJ1-2, is DGGITQSPKYLFRKEGQNVTLSCEQNLNHDAMYWYRQDPGQGLRLIYYSQIVNDFQKGDIAEGYSVSREKKESFPLTVTSAQKNPTAFYLCAASTGGDGYTFGSGTRLTVV.

This chain uses TRBV3-1 (or the pseudogene TRBV3-2) with TRBJ1-5; TRBD1 matches at 7 bases. The CDR3 extends over 15 amino acids. CDR1 is LGHDT, CDR2 YNNKEL, per germline (reference sequence). V lost 3 bases and J lost 5; bases outside the gene matches: 7. CDR3 sequence reads: CASSQTGISDQPQHF. The CDR3 nucleotides read TGTGCCAGCAGCCAGACAGGGATTTCGGATCAGCCCCAGCATTTT.

V is TRBV6-5 and J is TRBJ1-3; 9 bases are shared with TRBD1. The ends lost 6 bases at V and 0 bases at J; junction bases unmatched: 3. CDR3 length equals 15 residues. The V gene's germline CDR1 is MNHEY and CDR2 SVGAGI. CDR3: CASSSGQGSGNTIYF. CDR3 nucleotides: TGTGCCAGCAGCTCGGGACAGGGCTCTGGAAACACCATATATTTT.

V and J are TRBV25-1 and TRBJ2-2; the match to TRBD1 covers 8 bases. Trimming took 5 bases from V and 5 from J; bases not matched to a gene: 16. Germline V lookup: CDR1 MGHDK, CDR2 SYGVNS. The CDR3 extends over 18 amino acids. The CDR3 nucleotides are TGTGCCAGCAGTTCTACCCGCCCCGGACAGGGAAATACCGGGGAGCTGTTTTTT. Its translation is CASSSTRPGQGNTGELFF.

V and J are TRBV14 and TRBJ1-5; TRBD1 matches 7 bases. CDR3 length: 15 amino acids. Germline CDR1 reads SGHDN; CDR2 reads FVKESK. V lost 5 bases and J lost 3; bases outside the gene matches: 7. CDR3 amino acids: CASSSGRGFNQPQHF. In nucleotides, the CDR3 is TGTGCCAGCAGCTCCGGCAGGGGGTTCAATCAGCCCCAGCATTTT.

This clone was observed a single time. The gene calls are TRBV5-1 and TRBJ2-5, with D uncertain. The CDR3 runs to 13 residues. Trimming shortened V by 3 bases and J by 4 bases, and 10 bases separated the two germline ends. CDR1 and CDR2 from the germline V gene are SGHRS and YFSETQ. The CDR3 is CASSSSVIETQYF. The CDR3 coding sequence is TGCGCCAGCAGCTCCTCCGTTATAGAGACCCAGTACTTC.

V is TRBV19 and J is TRBJ2-3; D might be TRBD1 (5 bases). Germline values: CDR1 LNHDA, CDR2 SQIVND (reference sequence). This CDR3 is 15 amino acids long. V lost 1 base and J lost 2, with 10 bases in between. The CDR3 here is CASSIGGRVTDTQYF. The CDR3, as DNA: TGTGCCAGTAGTATAGGAGGCAGGGTCACAGATACGCAGTATTTT.

The table lists this clone with a count of one. Different DNA sequences within this sample yield the same CDR3. The chain links TRBV27 to TRBJ1-6, with a possible D match to TRBD1 (5 bases). Trimming removed 3 bases at V and 7 bases at J, with 7 bases between. Germline assignment: CDR1 MNHEY and CDR2 SMNVEV (reference sequence). CDR3 length equals 13 residues. The CDR3 coding sequence is TGTGCCAGCAGTTTGGGGGGGAATTCACCCCTCCACTTT. This gives the protein CASSLGGNSPLHF.

Written as DNA, the CDR3 is TGTGCCATCAGTGAGGCGACAGGGAGAAATTCACCCCTCCACTTT. Protein sequence: CAISEATGRNSPLHF. This chain connects TRBV10-3 to TRBJ1-6; 7 bases line up with TRBD1. Germline V gene data show CDR1 as ENHRY and CDR2 as SYGVKD. V trimming: 2 bases; J trimming: 7 bases; junction bases outside the gene matches: 5. The CDR3 is 15 residues long.

This chain connects TRBV30 to TRBJ1-1; TRBD1 matches at 10 bases. The germline V gene has CDR1 GTSNPN and CDR2 SVGIG (reference sequence). CDR3 length: 13 amino acids. V trimming: 7 bases; J trimming: 5 bases; junction bases outside the gene matches: 7. CDR3 bases: TGTGCCTTGAAGACAGGGGGCAGAACTGAAGCTTTCTTT. Translation gives CALKTGGRTEAFF.

This chain connects TRBV3-1 (or the pseudogene TRBV3-2) to TRBJ2-1; 15 bases line up with TRBD2. CDR3 size: 16 residues. Germline CDR1 and CDR2: LGHDT and YNNKEL (reference sequence). The V and J ends lost 6 bases and 4 bases, in that order; junction bases with no gene match: 4. CDR3 protein: CASRPGLAGGYNEQFF. CDR3 nucleotide sequence: TGTGCCAGCAGACCGGGACTAGCGGGGGGATACAATGAGCAGTTCTTC.

V and J are TRBV29-1 and TRBJ2-7, with a weak D call TRBD1 (5 bases). V lost 4 bases and J 3 bases, leaving 10 bases between the germline ends. CDR3 size: 12 residues. Germline loops: CDR1 SQVTM, CDR2 ANQGSEA. Written as DNA, the CDR3 is TGCAGCGTTGGGGGCAGCATCTACGAGCAGTACTTC. Encoded protein: CSVGGSIYEQYF.

The chain joins TRBV6-5 to TRBJ2-7, with D possibly TRBD2 on 6 matching bases. Trimming pared 8 bases from V and 4 bases from J, leaving 12 bases between. The CDR3 consists of 12 residues. CDR1 MNHEY and CDR2 SVGAGI come from the germline V gene. The CDR3: CASGGLAYEQYF. The CDR3 DNA follows: TGTGCCAGCGGGGGGTTGGCTTACGAGCAGTACTTC.

This clone has a single count. The V call is TRBV10-3, the J call TRBJ1-2, with a tentative D call TRBD1 (5 bases). Trimming cost V 3 bases and J 3 bases, with 11 bases left between them. The CDR3 runs to 14 residues. The germline V gene has CDR1 ENHRY and CDR2 SYGVKD. The CDR3 DNA is TGTGCCATCAGTGAACAGGAATCGTACTATGGCTACACCTTC. The encoded protein is CAISEQESYYGYTF.

This clone was observed once. This chain uses TRBV11-3 with TRBJ2-7; tentative D call: TRBD2 (6 bases). Trimming stripped 5 bases from V and 6 bases from J, with 14 bases between. Per germline, CDR1 SGHNT and CDR2 YENEEA. The CDR3 totals 13 residues. The CDR3 sequence is CASSGGLQGEQYF. The CDR3 DNA is TGTGCCAGCAGCGGGGGACTTCAGGGCGAGCAGTACTTC.

The rearrangement joins TRBV10-3 to TRBJ2-2; 9 bases map to TRBD1. V was clipped by 3 bases and J by 4 bases; unmatched bases: 3. Germline V gene lookup returns CDR1 ENHRY and CDR2 SYGVKD. The CDR3 is 15 residues long. CDR3 in amino acids: CAISEQGQGTGELFF. Here the CDR3 DNA reads TGTGCCATCAGTGAACAGGGACAGGGCACCGGGGAGCTGTTTTTT.

The chain employs TRBV2 and TRBJ2-3, with 8 bases identical to TRBD2. V lost 1 base and J lost 6; bases outside the gene matches: 3. CDR1 SNHLY and CDR2 FYNNEI come from the germline V gene. The CDR3 consists of 14 residues. The CDR3 spells CASSEVRGADTQYF. CDR3 bases: TGTGCCAGCAGTGAAGTGCGGGGGGCGGATACGCAGTATTTT.

The chain couples TRBV28 to TRBJ1-1; D is unresolved. The CDR3 has 13 residues. Deletions cut 9 bases from V and 5 bases from J, with 16 bases between. The germline CDR1 and CDR2 sequences are MDHEN and SYDVKM. CDR3 protein: CASSPGLGTEAFF. CDR3 coding DNA: TGTGCCAGTTCGCCAGGACTCGGAACTGAAGCTTTCTTT.